What follows describes a single T cell receptor beta chain. What it recognizes is unknown. The data stem from a study of Ad26.COV2.S vaccination and SARS-CoV-2 variants. Study results and caveats: Reports say spike-specific CD8+ and CD4+ T cell responses covered substantial breadth after vaccination.

CDR1 is MDHEN, CDR2 SYDVKM, per germline. The CDR3 is 16 amino acids. Trimming took 2 bases from V and 0 from J; bases not matched to a gene: 7. This sample's treatment: about 20 received Ad26.COV2.S at low or high dose, single or two shots; roughly five received placebo; per-sample allocation not given. Sampling was done on day 63 after the first vaccine or placebo injection. Using immunoSEQ multiplex PCR, the repertoire was profiled, and TCRdb retains in-frame clones only, with some absent. The profile shows 250,000 to 300,000 clones, approximately 87% of them singletons. This chain joins TRBV28 and TRBJ2-7; 7 bases align to TRBD2. Specimen: peripheral blood, collected in a trial of Ad26.COV2.S vaccine versus placebo. This clonotype was sampled from a person aged 18-60 years who received the Ad26.COV2.S COVID-19 vaccine or a placebo. The CDR3 coding sequence is TGTGCCAGCAGTTTAACGCTAGCGGAGAGCTCCTACGAGCAGTACTTC. Its translation: CASSLTLAESSYEQYF.